One and the same sample provided the 17 T cell receptor beta chains below, sequenced in a study of regulatory T cells in long-lasting Graves disease. Time point in this sample: persistent/refractory GD, antithyroid drugs over 5 years with positive TRAb. PBMC-derived RNA was used for the TCR library. Arm-PCR of CDR3 regions and iRepertoire HTBI primers were the basis on which TCR beta libraries were built. TCRdb itself ran the multiplex PCR reads through MiXCR, one entry per CDR3 protein. In the table there are some 430,000 distinct CDR3 sequences, roughly 21% of which are singletons. The input for sequencing was peripheral blood mononuclear cells (PBMCs), taken when the disease was refractory, from a patient treated with antithyroid drugs. All receptors derive from a female donor with Graves disease.

The sample holds many counts of this clonotype. V and J are TRBV6-1 and TRBJ2-7; D uncertain. The V and J ends lost 5 bases and 2 bases respectively, with 22 bases between them. Germline-derived CDR1 and CDR2 are MNHNS and SASEGT. The CDR3 contains 17 residues. This chain's CDR3 is CASSTPIIGTRTYEQYF. As DNA, the CDR3 is TGTGCCAGCAGTACCCCTATCATCGGTACGCGAACCTACGAGCAGTACTTC.

This clonotype occurred many times. The chain recombines TRBV18 with TRBJ2-5; D not certain. Per the germline V gene, CDR1 is KGHSH and CDR2 is LQKENI. With 8 bases removed from V and 4 bases from J, the gap between germline ends came to 11 bases. CDR3 length: 12 amino acids. Written as DNA, the CDR3 is TGTGCCAGCAGCCCCGAAGGAGAGACCCAGTACTTC. It specifies CASSPEGETQYF.

This clonotype came up many times. The chain combines TRBV5-1 with TRBJ1-5; D gene ambiguous. The length of the CDR3 is 13 residues. V lost 0 bases, J lost 6 bases, and 7 bases lay in between. Looked up from germline, CDR1 is SGHRS and CDR2 is YFSETQ. CDR3: CASSLGDSQPQHF. The CDR3 bases are TGCGCCAGCAGCTTGGGGGATAGTCAGCCCCAGCATTTT.

On this clonotype: A much larger clonotype is one base distant, so this may be a read error. This chain joins TRBV28 and TRBJ2-2; 8 bases are a match to TRBD1. CDR3 size: 16 residues. The V gene end was trimmed by 3 bases and the J gene end by 7 bases; junction bases not matched to a gene: 10. Germline lookup yields CDR1 MDHEN and CDR2 SYDVKM. The CDR3 here is CASSLTGASRVGELFF. The CDR3, as DNA: TGTGCCAGCAGTTTGACAGGGGCATCGCGGGTCGGGGAGCTGTTTTTT.

The chain employs TRBV20-1 and TRBJ2-7, with 12 nucleotides matching TRBD2. The CDR3 has 15 residues. Looked up from germline, CDR1 is DFQATT and CDR2 is SNEGSKA (reference sequence). The junction had 12 bases not matched to a gene; V was cut back by 6 bases and J by 6 bases. Here the CDR3 reads CSARRLAGVGPEQYF. The CDR3, as DNA: TGCAGTGCCCGCCGACTAGCGGGAGTTGGTCCCGAGCAGTACTTC.

The rearrangement joins TRBV15 to TRBJ1-2; TRBD1 aligns across 7 bases. CDR3 length equals 15 residues. Germline V gives CDR1 LNHNV, CDR2 YYDKDF (reference sequence). V dropped 3 bases and J dropped 8; count of bases not matched to a gene: 12. CDR3 DNA sequence: TGTGCCACCAGCAGCCGAGACAGGGAGGCGCGCGGCTACACCTTC. Its translation is CATSSRDREARGYTF.

The genes are TRBV6-1 and TRBJ1-2, with D possibly matching TRBD1 (5 bases). Germline CDR1 is MNHNS and CDR2 is SASEGT. The CDR3 totals 12 residues. Trimming took 9 bases from V and 5 from J, leaving 13 bases between them. The CDR3 spells CASMTGTYGYTF. In nucleotides, the CDR3 is TGTGCCAGTATGACCGGGACTTATGGCTACACCTTC.

This chain uses TRBV30 with TRBJ2-5, with a weak D call TRBD1 (6 bases). Germline CDR1 GTSNPN, CDR2 SVGIG (reference sequence). V was trimmed by 0 bases and J by 3 bases, leaving 11 bases between them. CDR3 length: 14 amino acids. The CDR3 region is CAWSVGTIEETQYF. CDR3 coding DNA: TGTGCCTGGAGTGTCGGGACAATTGAAGAGACCCAGTACTTC. Full variable domain (missing parts from reference TRBV30 and TRBJ2-5): SQTIHQWPATLVQPVGSPLSLECTVEGTSNPNLYWYRQAAGRGLQLLFYSVGIGQISSEVPQNLSASRPQDRQFILSSKKLLLSDSGFYLCAWSVGTIEETQYFGPGTRLLVL.

Only a few counts were recorded for this clonotype. CDR3 loop: CASSLEWTAVYNEQFF. In nucleotides, the CDR3 is TGTGCCAGCAGTTTGGAGTGGACTGCGGTCTACAATGAGCAGTTCTTC. The chain employs TRBV12-3 or TRBV12-4 and TRBJ2-1; D possibly corresponds to TRBD2 (5 bases). V was shortened by 3 bases and J by 3 bases, with 15 bases between the two germline ends. The CDR3 has 16 residues.

This rearrangement joins TRBV6-2 or TRBV6-3 to TRBJ2-2, with no clear D. The CDR3 runs to 13 residues. The germline V and J ends were trimmed by 4 bases and 6 bases, with 9 bases remaining between them. Germline V gene lookup returns CDR1 MNHEY and CDR2 SVGEGT. The CDR3: CASSSLTPGELFF. DNA for the CDR3: TGTGCCAGCAGTTCGCTAACCCCCGGGGAGCTGTTTTTT.

This clonotype was observed many times. The chain is built from TRBV20-1 and TRBJ1-1; D perhaps matches TRBD1 (6 bases). Germline lookup yields CDR1 DFQATT and CDR2 SNEGSKA (reference sequence). The CDR3 runs 14 residues. V was cut by 6 bases and J by 7 bases, with 21 bases left in between. CDR3 loop: CSASPPGHPLEAFF. The CDR3, as DNA: TGCAGTGCCAGCCCCCCGGGACACCCGCTTGAAGCTTTCTTT.

This clonotype was observed a handful of times. CDR3 residues: CASSYSGATEAFF. The DNA for the CDR3 is TGTGCCAGCAGTTACTCCGGGGCGACTGAAGCTTTCTTT. The gene calls are TRBV6-5 and TRBJ1-1; the D gene is possibly TRBD1 (5 bases). The CDR3 length is 13 residues. Germline V CDR1 and CDR2: MNHEY, SVGAGI. V was pared by 0 bases and J by 5 bases, with 7 bases between.

The sample holds many counts of this clonotype. The chain couples TRBV12-3 or TRBV12-4 to TRBJ1-1; D is undetermined. The CDR3 is 13 residues long. The V and J ends lost 4 bases and 0 bases respectively, with 6 bases between them. The DNA for the CDR3 is TGTGCCAGCAGTTCGTCCCTGAACACTGAAGCTTTCTTT. As protein: CASSSSLNTEAFF.

This clonotype was detected a few times. The genes are TRBV20-1 and TRBJ1-4; 7 nucleotides line up with TRBD1. The CDR3 runs to 14 residues. Germline loops: CDR1 DFQATT, CDR2 SNEGSKA (reference sequence). J was trimmed by 4 bases and V by 5 bases; bases with no gene match: 7. This CDR3 is CSAPRDSLNEKLFF. The CDR3 bases are TGCAGTGCTCCACGGGACAGTCTTAATGAAAAACTGTTTTTT.

V is TRBV4-1 and J is TRBJ2-7; weak D call: TRBD2 (6 bases). V lost 3 bases, J lost 3 bases, and 9 bases lay in between. Germline CDR1 is MGHRA and CDR2 is YSYEKL. The length of the CDR3 is 13 residues. CDR3 bases: TGCGCCAGCAGCCAGGACTATCTCTACGAGCAGTACTTC. Encoded protein: CASSQDYLYEQYF.

This clonotype came up many times. J is TRBJ1-1 and V is TRBV28, with D hard to call. The CDR3 runs to 16 residues. Trimming cost V 7 bases and J 0 bases, with 18 bases left between them. In germline, CDR1 is MDHEN, CDR2 SYDVKM. This CDR3 reads CASNSPSASMNTEAFF. The CDR3 DNA is TGTGCCAGCAACTCTCCCTCAGCCTCCATGAACACTGAAGCTTTCTTT. Complete variable domain (other parts from reference TRBV28 and TRBJ1-1): DVKVTQSSRYLVKRTGEKVFLECVQDMDHENMFWYRQDPGLGLRLIYFSYDVKMKEKGDIPEGYSVSREKKERFSLILESASTNQTSMYLCASNSPSASMNTEAFFGQGTRLTVV.

In this sample, this clonotype turned up many times. This sequence joins TRBV2 and TRBJ1-1; D is uncertain. The CDR3 contains 15 residues. Trimming left V 1 base short and J 3 bases short, with 12 bases between. Germline CDR1 SNHLY, CDR2 FYNNEI. The CDR3: CASSEGSLIYTEAFF. The DNA for the CDR3 is TGTGCCAGCAGTGAAGGTTCACTGATTTACACTGAAGCTTTCTTT.